This T cell receptor beta chain was identified in a study of blood T cell repertoires in COVID-19. Overall study context: Nucleic acid was either cDNA or gDNA, and it came from T cells, B-cell-depleted T cells, or PBMCs.

In terms of age and location, participants ranged from about 18 to 95 years and lived in 24 US areas. Deletions cut 0 bases from V and 6 bases from J, with 11 bases between. Germline assignment: CDR1 GTSNPN and CDR2 SVGIG (reference sequence). The length of the CDR3 is 13 residues. The assay was immunoSEQ multiplex PCR, and TCRdb's table has in-frame clones only and misses some. The sample yields hundreds of thousands of clones, almost 90% seen once. The clonotype was recovered from a woman aged 18-30 years with acute COVID-19. Sequenced: PBMCs or T cells enriched from blood (not recorded which). This chain joins TRBV30 and TRBJ1-1; the D is unclear. The CDR3 here is CAWSVHWAAEAFF. The CDR3 DNA reads TGTGCCTGGAGTGTACACTGGGCCGCTGAAGCTTTCTTT.